This T cell receptor (beta chain) emerged from a study of blood T cells in healthy people across ages. Concerning this clonotype itself: Its antigen is undetermined.

At least 6 micrograms of total RNA were extracted per sample. Next came a second PCR, run for about 7 to 12 cycles, which used a sample-barcoded 5' primer along with a J-beta primer mix. A tag from a template-switch adaptor with 12 random nucleotides marked each cDNA molecule. CDR3-containing paired-end reads numbering at least 2.5 million came from each sample. TCRdb reprocessed the 5' RACE reads with MiXCR, giving one entry per CDR3 protein. The sample yields about 1.4 million distinct CDR3 sequences, roughly 64% seen once. Whole-study results and caveats: A strong correlation was seen between TCR beta diversity and naive T cell percentage.

Trimming removed 7 bases at V and 0 bases at J, with 21 bases between. The CDR3 is 18 amino acids. Germline values: CDR1 SEHNR, CDR2 FQNEAQ (reference sequence). The sample was blood. The chain combines TRBV7-9 with TRBJ2-2; D may be TRBD2 (6 bases). This clonotype originated in a young man in good health. The CDR3 nucleotides are TGTGCCAGCATCCACTTGGGGGACTCGCAACCGAACACCGGGGAGCTGTTTTTT. It translates to CASIHLGDSQPNTGELFF.